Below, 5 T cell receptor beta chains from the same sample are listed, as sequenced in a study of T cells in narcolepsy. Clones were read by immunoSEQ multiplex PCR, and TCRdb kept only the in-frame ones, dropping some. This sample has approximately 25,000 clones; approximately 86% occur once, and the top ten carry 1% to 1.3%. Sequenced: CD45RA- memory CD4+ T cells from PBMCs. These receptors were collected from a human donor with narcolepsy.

The CDR3 region has the DNA TGTGCCTGGAGTGTACGGGGCATTTCCTACAATGAGCAGTTCTTC. This sequence encodes CAWSVRGISYNEQFF. The rearrangement links TRBV30 to TRBJ2-1; D tentatively fits TRBD1 or TRBD2 (5 bases each). Germline V gene sequence: CDR1 GTSNPN, CDR2 SVGIG (reference sequence). V lost 0 bases and J lost 1, with 10 bases in between. There are 15 residues in the CDR3.

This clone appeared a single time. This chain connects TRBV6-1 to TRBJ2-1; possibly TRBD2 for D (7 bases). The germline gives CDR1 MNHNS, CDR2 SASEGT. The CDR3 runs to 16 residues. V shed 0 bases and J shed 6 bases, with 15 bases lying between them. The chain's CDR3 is CASSEAWGGPLNEQFF. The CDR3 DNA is TGTGCCAGCAGTGAAGCTTGGGGGGGGCCCCTCAATGAGCAGTTCTTC.

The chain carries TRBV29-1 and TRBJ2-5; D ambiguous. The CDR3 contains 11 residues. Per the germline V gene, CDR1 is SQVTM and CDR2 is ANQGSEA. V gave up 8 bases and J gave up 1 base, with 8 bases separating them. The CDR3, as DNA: TGCAGCCTCCGGTCCCAAGAGACCCAGTACTTC. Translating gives CSLRSQETQYF.

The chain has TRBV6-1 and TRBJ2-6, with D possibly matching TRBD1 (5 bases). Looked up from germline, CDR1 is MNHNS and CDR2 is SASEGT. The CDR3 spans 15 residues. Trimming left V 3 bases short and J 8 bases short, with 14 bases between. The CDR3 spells CASSEATGGPNVLTF. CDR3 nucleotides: TGTGCCAGCAGTGAGGCAACAGGCGGCCCCAACGTCCTGACTTTC.

The CDR3 reads CASSVDTSAGGYTF. The DNA of the CDR3 is TGTGCCAGCAGTGTGGACACCTCAGCCGGCGGCTACACCTTC. The chain uses TRBV2 and TRBJ1-2; maybe TRBD1 (5 bases). The CDR3 is 14 amino acids. Trimming pared 4 bases from V and 8 bases from J, leaving 17 bases between. Germline CDR1 SNHLY, CDR2 FYNNEI.